A single sample is the source of the 11 T cell receptor beta chains below, sequenced in a study of Tregs in tolerant kidney transplant recipients (dated by TCRdb to about 2019). Receptor libraries were prepared by the immunoSEQ multiplex PCR assay. TCRdb obtained this table from immuneACCESS and retained in-frame rearrangements with V and J assigned. These tables miss some clones; where compared with another copy, unresolved V genes account for less than half of the shortfall, and the remainder is unexplained. A total of over 60,000 clones appear in this sample, roughly 89% of them only once. Around 4% of the sample is taken by the ten largest. The specimen sequenced was CD4+ T cells from blood. Receptors were obtained from a human donor in good health.

V usage is TRBV7-2 and J usage is TRBJ2-3; D remains unclear. The germline V gene has CDR1 SGHTA and CDR2 FQGNSA. The CDR3 runs 14 residues. V shed 4 bases and J shed 0 bases, with 8 bases lying between them. The CDR3 nucleotides read TGTGCCAGCAGCTCGGAACGAAGCACAGATACGCAGTATTTT. It yields the protein CASSSERSTDTQYF. Combining the CDR3 with reference TRBV7-2 and TRBJ2-3 gives the whole variable domain GAGVSQSPSNKVTEKGKDVELRCDPISGHTALYWYRQSLGQGLEFLIYFQGNSAPDKSGLPSDRFSAERTGGSVSTLTIQRTQQEDSAVYLCASSSERSTDTQYFGPGTRLTVL.

The chain couples TRBV7-6 to TRBJ2-7; 8 nucleotides align to TRBD2. Germline CDR1 SGHVS, CDR2 FNYEAQ. The CDR3 spans 16 residues. The junction had 9 bases not matched to a gene; V was cut back by 1 base and J by 4 bases. The CDR3 here is CASSLESSGGPYEQYF. The DNA for the CDR3 is TGTGCCAGCAGCTTAGAGTCGTCGGGGGGGCCTTACGAGCAGTACTTC.

The CDR3 loop reads CASSYAHPGIGEQYF. The DNA for the CDR3 is TGTGCCAGCAGTTACGCCCATCCAGGGATTGGAGAGCAGTACTTC. J is TRBJ2-7 and V is TRBV6-5; tentative D call: TRBD1 (5 bases). The CDR3 covers 15 residues. Trimming left V 2 bases short and J 7 bases short, with 18 bases between. Germline V gene lookup returns CDR1 MNHEY and CDR2 SVGAGI.

The genes are TRBV9 and TRBJ1-4; unclear D gene. Germline V gives CDR1 SGDLS, CDR2 YYNGEE. V was trimmed by 1 base and J by 4 bases, leaving 8 bases between them. The CDR3 covers 14 residues. The CDR3, as DNA: TGTGCCAGCAGCGTATGGCCTCGTAATGAAAAACTGTTTTTT. This codes for CASSVWPRNEKLFF. The whole variable domain, filled in from reference TRBV9 and TRBJ1-4, reads DSGVTQTPKHLITATGQRVTLRCSPRSGDLSVYWYQQSLDQGLQFLIQYYNGEERAKGNILERFSAQQFPDLHSELNLSSLELGDSALYFCASSVWPRNEKLFFGSGTQLSVL.

The rearrangement links TRBV5-6 to TRBJ1-3, with a weak D call TRBD1 (5 bases). V gave up 3 bases and J gave up 3 bases, with 13 bases separating them. From germline, CDR1 is SGHDT and CDR2 YYEEEE. This CDR3 spans 15 amino acids. The CDR3 sequence is CASSWQGGSGNTIYF. CDR3 bases: TGTGCCAGCAGCTGGCAGGGTGGAAGTGGAAACACCATATATTTT.

This clone has just one count. The genes are TRBV11-3 and TRBJ2-1, with 8 bases aligning to TRBD1. Germline trimming cut 0 bases from V and 9 bases from J; bases unmatched to any gene: 10. From germline, CDR1 is SGHNT and CDR2 YENEEA. The CDR3 consists of 16 residues. CDR3 sequence (DNA): TGTGCCAGCAGCTTAGAAGGGCTACAGGGGGTCAGTGAGCAGTTCTTC. It encodes CASSLEGLQGVSEQFF.

V usage is TRBV25-1 and J usage is TRBJ2-7; a weak D match, TRBD1 (6 bases). V lost 6 bases and J 2 bases, leaving 14 bases between the germline ends. The CDR3 extends over 14 amino acids. Germline CDR1 reads MGHDK; CDR2 reads SYGVNS. CDR3 DNA: TGTGCCAGCAGCGGACAGTTTCCCCCCTACGAGCAGTACTTC. Its translation is CASSGQFPPYEQYF.

The V call is TRBV30, the J call TRBJ2-7, with D unclear. With 1 base removed from V and 3 bases from J, the gap between germline ends came to 10 bases. Germline loops: CDR1 GTSNPN, CDR2 SVGIG (reference sequence). The CDR3 runs to 13 residues. The CDR3 reads CAWSGAADYEQYF. The CDR3 bases are TGTGCCTGGAGTGGGGCGGCCGACTACGAGCAGTACTTC.

V is TRBV4-2 and J is TRBJ2-7; 11 bases are shared with TRBD1. Germline V gives CDR1 LGHNA, CDR2 YNFKEQ. CDR3 length equals 15 residues. J lost 3 bases, V lost 5 bases, and 6 bases had no gene match. In nucleotides, the CDR3 is TGTGCCAGCAGCAGGGGGGGACAGGGGGACTACGAGCAGTACTTC. Translating gives CASSRGGQGDYEQYF.

The chain employs TRBV4-1 and TRBJ2-5; 9 bases line up with TRBD2. Germline trimming cut 2 bases from V and 5 bases from J; bases unmatched to any gene: 15. Germline CDR1 and CDR2: MGHRA and YSYEKL. The CDR3 consists of 18 residues. CDR3 DNA sequence: TGCGCCAGCAGCCAACGGGATGGCGGGGGGGCCTTTTGGGAGACCCAGTACTTC. Residues: CASSQRDGGGAFWETQYF.

The chain employs TRBV30 and TRBJ2-7; unclear D gene. The V end was cut by 5 bases, the J end by 3 bases, with 11 bases between. Germline V gene lookup returns CDR1 GTSNPN and CDR2 SVGIG (reference sequence). CDR3 length: 12 residues. The DNA of the CDR3 is TGTGCCTGGGGGCGCCGATACTACGAGCAGTACTTC. Its translation is CAWGRRYYEQYF.